The 26 T cell receptor beta chains below were found in one sample sequenced in a study of blood T cell repertoires in COVID-19. The data were produced by immunoSEQ multiplex PCR, yet TCRdb's version contains in-frame clones alone and is incomplete. Counted here are fewer than 300,000 clones, 87% occurring once; the ten biggest clones make up approximately 1.4%. Material: peripheral blood. The receptor set was obtained from a middle-aged woman who had recovered from COVID-19.

The chain joins TRBV19 to TRBJ1-1; D not certain. CDR3 length: 16 residues. Trimming took 5 bases from V and 0 from J, leaving 16 bases between them. The V gene's germline CDR1 is LNHDA and CDR2 SQIVND (reference sequence). The CDR3 reads CASSQRGGRMNTEAFF. Here the CDR3 DNA reads TGTGCCAGTAGTCAGCGAGGCGGCCGGATGAACACTGAAGCTTTCTTT. The entire variable domain, with the rest obtained from reference TRBV19 and TRBJ1-1, is as follows: DGGITQSPKYLFRKEGQNVTLSCEQNLNHDAMYWYRQDPGQGLRLIYYSQIVNDFQKGDIAEGYSVSREKKESFPLTVTSAQKNPTAFYLCASSQRGGRMNTEAFFGQGTRLTVV.

V gene TRBV6-2 or TRBV6-3 combines with J gene TRBJ2-7, with D possibly being TRBD2 (6 bases). This CDR3 has 12 amino acids. V lost 3 bases, J lost 6 bases, and 9 bases lay in between. The germline V gene encodes CDR1 MNHEY and CDR2 SVGEGT. CDR3 DNA sequence: TGTGCCAGCAGTTATCGGGGGTCCGAGCAGTACTTC. Protein sequence: CASSYRGSEQYF.

The gene calls are TRBV21-1 and TRBJ1-1. TRBV21-1 is a pseudogene locus. CDR3 length: 12 residues. The CDR3 DNA reads as TGTGCCAGCAGCGCCGGGATACCTGAAGCTTTCTTT. This codes for CASSAGIPEAFF.

V gene TRBV27 combines with J gene TRBJ1-6, with 8 nucleotides matching TRBD1. CDR3 length equals 14 residues. The junction had 9 bases not matched to a gene; V was cut back by 9 bases and J by 8 bases. Germline lookup yields CDR1 MNHEY and CDR2 SMNVEV (reference sequence). This chain's CDR3 is CASQPWTGYSPLHF. The CDR3 DNA is TGTGCCAGTCAGCCATGGACAGGGTATTCACCCCTCCACTTT.

This chain joins TRBV19 and TRBJ1-5; 9 nucleotides align to TRBD1. The CDR3 extends over 18 amino acids. CDR1 LNHDA and CDR2 SQIVND come from the germline V gene (reference sequence). V shed 6 bases and J 0 bases; nucleotides not matched to a gene: 12. The CDR3 here is CASSHLRDRVYSNQPQHF. The DNA of the CDR3 is TGTGCCAGTAGCCACCTCCGGGACAGGGTCTATAGCAATCAGCCCCAGCATTTT.

This clone appeared once. This chain links TRBV6-5 with TRBJ1-3; D possibly corresponds to TRBD1 (5 bases). Trimming cost V 4 bases and J 3 bases, with 13 bases left between them. This CDR3 contains 15 residues. Germline CDR1 is MNHEY and CDR2 is SVGAGI. CDR3 in amino acids: CASSWRGAGGNTIYF. The CDR3 nucleotides are TGTGCCAGCAGTTGGAGGGGCGCGGGTGGAAACACCATATATTTT.

V gene TRBV10-3 combines with J gene TRBJ2-1; 9 nucleotides align to TRBD1. V lost 5 bases and J lost 8; bases outside the gene matches: 13. The CDR3 is made up of 16 amino acids. Per the germline V gene, CDR1 is ENHRY and CDR2 is SYGVKD. DNA of the CDR3: TGTGCCATCAGTACTCCACAGGGGGCGGGGGTATATGAGCAGTTCTTC. Translated: CAISTPQGAGVYEQFF.

The chain carries TRBV30 and TRBJ2-7; 8 bases fit TRBD1. Germline loops: CDR1 GTSNPN, CDR2 SVGIG (reference sequence). The CDR3 has 12 residues. The V segment lost 3 bases and the J segment 9 bases; nucleotides outside the gene matches: 7. CDR3 in DNA: TGTGCCTGGAGCCCCACCGGGACAGGGCAGTACTTC. It specifies CAWSPTGTGQYF.

V usage is TRBV19 and J usage is TRBJ1-1; TRBD1 aligns across 7 bases. J gave up 4 bases and V 7 bases, and 15 bases lay outside the gene matches. Per germline, CDR1 LNHDA and CDR2 SQIVND (reference sequence). The CDR3 consists of 16 residues. The CDR3 reads CASTVGRGTLGTEAFF. The CDR3 bases are TGTGCCAGTACCGTGGGCAGGGGGACCTTGGGCACTGAAGCTTTCTTT.

This clone appeared a single time. The chain is built from TRBV4-1 and TRBJ1-4, with D unclear. The CDR3 totals 15 residues. Looked up from germline, CDR1 is MGHRA and CDR2 is YSYEKL. The V end was cut by 1 base, the J end by 2 bases, with 8 bases between. CDR3 residues: CASSQVAGTNEKLFF. The CDR3 region has the DNA TGCGCCAGCAGCCAAGTTGCAGGCACTAATGAAAAACTGTTTTTT.

The genes are TRBV7-6 and TRBJ1-2; 7 bases map to TRBD1. The CDR3 has 15 residues. Germline CDR1 SGHVS, CDR2 FNYEAQ. The V and J ends lost 4 bases and 4 bases, in that order; junction bases with no gene match: 9. The chain's CDR3 is CASSSRRDSVYGYTF. CDR3 nucleotide sequence: TGTGCCAGCAGCTCCAGGAGGGACAGTGTCTATGGCTACACCTTC.

The chain joins TRBV18 to TRBJ1-1, with TRBD1 identical over 9 bases. Germline V gene data show CDR1 as KGHSH and CDR2 as LQKENI. This CDR3 contains 15 residues. V shed 3 bases and J 5 bases; nucleotides not matched to a gene: 7. The CDR3 here is CASSPRDRVVTEAFF. CDR3 nucleotides: TGTGCCAGCTCACCCCGGGACAGGGTCGTGACTGAAGCTTTCTTT.

The chain couples TRBV12-3 or TRBV12-4 to TRBJ2-1, with D possibly matching TRBD1 (6 bases). CDR3 length: 13 amino acids. The V and J ends lost 6 bases and 4 bases respectively, with 10 bases between them. The CDR3 DNA is TGTGCCAGCAGCAGGGGACGGTACAATGAGCAGTTCTTC. Its translation is CASSRGRYNEQFF.

The count of this clone is one. The chain combines TRBV6-5 with TRBJ2-3, with D unresolved. In germline, CDR1 is MNHEY, CDR2 SVGAGI. The CDR3 has 14 amino acids. The germline V and J ends were trimmed by 5 bases and 2 bases, with 11 bases remaining between them. CDR3 sequence: CASSPGPDTDTQYF. CDR3 DNA sequence: TGTGCCAGCAGTCCTGGGCCGGACACAGATACGCAGTATTTT.

This clone was seen a single time. The gene calls are TRBV5-1 and TRBJ1-4, with TRBD1 matching 9 bases. The germline V gene encodes CDR1 SGHRS and CDR2 YFSETQ. The CDR3 sequence is 15 residues long. The V gene end was trimmed by 3 bases and the J gene end by 3 bases; junction bases not matched to a gene: 3. In DNA form, the CDR3 reads TGCGCCAGCAGCTCCGACAGGGGGGCTAATGAAAAACTGTTTTTT. Its protein is CASSSDRGANEKLFF.

This clone was detected only once. This CDR3 is also generated by other DNA sequences in the sample. This chain connects TRBV14 to TRBJ1-1; D is unclear. This CDR3 is built from 13 residues. Trimming stripped 4 bases from V and 0 bases from J, with 6 bases between. Germline V CDR1 and CDR2: SGHDN, FVKESK. Here the CDR3 reads CASSPSLNTEAFF. CDR3 DNA: TGTGCCAGCAGCCCATCATTGAACACTGAAGCTTTCTTT.

The chain links TRBV13 to TRBJ1-1, with TRBD1 matching 8 bases. The CDR3 sequence is 15 residues long. Germline V lookup: CDR1 PRHDT, CDR2 FYEKMQ (reference sequence). V trimming: 7 bases; J trimming: 7 bases; junction bases outside the gene matches: 14. This chain's CDR3 is CASTRTGPLDIEAFF. The CDR3 DNA is TGTGCCAGCACCCGGACAGGGCCCCTTGACATTGAAGCTTTCTTT.

This clone was counted once. The rearrangement links TRBV27 to TRBJ1-1; 10 nucleotides line up with TRBD1. This CDR3 is 13 amino acids long. Germline loops: CDR1 MNHEY, CDR2 SMNVEV (reference sequence). After removal of 6 bases from V and 4 bases from J, the junction contained 2 bases not matched to a gene. This CDR3 is CASRRTGGTEAFF. The CDR3, as DNA: TGTGCCAGCAGGAGGACAGGGGGCACTGAAGCTTTCTTT.

Only one count was recorded for this clone. V usage is TRBV5-6 and J usage is TRBJ2-2; TRBD2 agrees at 7 bases. Germline V CDR1 and CDR2: SGHDT, YYEEEE. The CDR3 spans 16 residues. The J segment lost 6 bases and the V segment lost 0 bases, leaving 8 bases of the junction unmatched. CDR3 residues: CASSLVSSGAAGELFF. CDR3 coding DNA: TGTGCCAGCAGCTTGGTAAGCAGCGGGGCAGCCGGGGAGCTGTTTTTT.

V gene TRBV11-2 combines with J gene TRBJ2-7; maybe TRBD2 (7 bases). The CDR3 spans 16 residues. The V end was cut by 5 bases, the J end by 5 bases, with 22 bases between. The germline gives CDR1 SGHAT, CDR2 FQNNGV. CDR3: CASSHGGPYPGHEQYF. CDR3 nucleotide sequence: TGTGCCAGCAGCCACGGGGGGCCATATCCGGGCCACGAGCAGTACTTC.

The chain links TRBV2 to TRBJ1-5, with TRBD1 identical over 9 bases. Per the germline V gene, CDR1 is SNHLY and CDR2 is FYNNEI. The CDR3 spans 15 residues. The V segment lost 4 bases and the J segment 5 bases; nucleotides outside the gene matches: 6. CDR3 DNA sequence: TGTGCCAGCAGTGGCCTAGGACAGGGGCATCAGCCCCAGCATTTT. Protein product: CASSGLGQGHQPQHF.

This clone was observed at least ten times. The chain uses TRBV5-1 and TRBJ2-7; 7 bases map to TRBD1. This CDR3 contains 16 residues. Germline CDR1 SGHRS, CDR2 YFSETQ. V was pared by 4 bases and J by 4 bases, with 14 bases of the junction left unmatched. For the CDR3, the DNA is TGCGCCAGCAGCATTACCCCCGGGACAGACCTTTACGAGCAGTACTTC. Its protein is CASSITPGTDLYEQYF. The complete variable domain, with remaining parts taken from reference TRBV5-1 and TRBJ2-7, reads KAGVTQTPRYLIKTRGQQVTLSCSPISGHRSVSWYQQTPGQGLQFLFEYFSETQRNKGNFPGRFSGRQFSNSRSEMNVSTLELGDSALYLCASSITPGTDLYEQYFGPGTRLTVT.

The chain carries TRBV27 and TRBJ1-6; 9 bases map to TRBD1. V trimming: 6 bases; J trimming: 6 bases; junction bases outside the gene matches: 3. Germline lookup yields CDR1 MNHEY and CDR2 SMNVEV (reference sequence). The CDR3 is 14 residues long. The CDR3 region has the DNA TGTGCCAGCAGCCTACAGGGGGCTAATTCACCCCTCCACTTT. Amino acids: CASSLQGANSPLHF.

The count of this clone is one. V gene TRBV6-5 combines with J gene TRBJ2-1; 8 bases are shared with TRBD2. The germline gives CDR1 MNHEY, CDR2 SVGAGI. After removal of 2 bases from V and 2 bases from J, the junction contained 5 bases not matched to a gene. The CDR3 totals 16 residues. CDR3 residues: CASSYIGGAPYNEQFF. DNA for the CDR3: TGTGCCAGCAGTTACATCGGGGGGGCTCCCTACAATGAGCAGTTCTTC.

This clone was counted only a few times. This rearrangement joins TRBV30 to TRBJ1-4; D is ambiguous. The V end lost 0 bases, the J end lost 5 bases, and 10 bases lay between the germline ends. CDR3 length: 14 amino acids. Germline lookup yields CDR1 GTSNPN and CDR2 SVGIG (reference sequence). The CDR3 region is CAWSVQRANEKLFF. Here the CDR3 DNA reads TGTGCCTGGAGTGTACAGAGAGCCAATGAAAAACTGTTTTTT.

This clone is a singleton in its sample. V is TRBV6-2 or TRBV6-3 and J is TRBJ1-6; 7 bases are shared with TRBD1. With 2 bases clipped from V and 8 bases from J, the junction kept 3 bases outside the gene matches. Germline-derived CDR1 and CDR2 are MNHEY and SVGEGT. The CDR3 totals 14 residues. This CDR3 is CASSYGDSYSPLHF. For the CDR3, the DNA is TGTGCCAGCAGTTACGGGGACAGCTATTCACCCCTCCACTTT.